This TCR beta chain was profiled in a study of blood T cells in healthy people across ages. Looking at the study overall: About one barcoded beta molecule per two T cells was the capture yield of template switching.

This clonotype has only one observation. Its antigen remains unknown. Using a J-beta primer mix together with a sample-barcoded 5' primer, a second PCR was run for roughly 6 to 12 cycles. Through a template-switch adaptor with 12 random nucleotides, each cDNA molecule received a tag. Each CDR3 protein gets one entry after TCRdb re-called the 5' RACE reads with MiXCR. The data show 850,000 to 950,000 distinct CDR3 sequences, more than 25% seen once. The study, taken as a whole, reports: Older age went with lower TCR beta diversity per million T cells, in a roughly linear way. Long-lived donors carried more naive CD4+ cells and greater diversity than aged donors.

Sequencing input: blood. The sequence was collected from a woman older than 75 in good health.

In DNA, the CDR3 is TGTGCCAGCATTCTAGCGGGAGTCTACAATGAGCAGTTCTTC. This encodes CASILAGVYNEQFF. This chain joins TRBV7-9 and TRBJ2-1, with 10 nucleotides matching TRBD2. V shed 7 bases, J shed 3 bases, and the junction held 3 bases outside the gene matches. This CDR3 has 14 amino acids. Germline CDR1 and CDR2: SEHNR and FQNEAQ (reference sequence).